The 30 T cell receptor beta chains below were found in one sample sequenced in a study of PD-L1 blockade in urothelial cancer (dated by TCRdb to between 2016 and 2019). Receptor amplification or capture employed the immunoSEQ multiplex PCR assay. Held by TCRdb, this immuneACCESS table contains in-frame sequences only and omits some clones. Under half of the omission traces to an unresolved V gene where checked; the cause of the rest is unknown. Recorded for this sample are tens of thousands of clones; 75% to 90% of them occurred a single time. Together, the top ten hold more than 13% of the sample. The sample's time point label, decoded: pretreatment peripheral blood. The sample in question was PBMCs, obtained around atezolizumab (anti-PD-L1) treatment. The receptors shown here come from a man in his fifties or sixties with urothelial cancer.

CDR3 in amino acids: CASSSLVSETQYF. The CDR3 DNA sequence: TGTGCCAGCAGTTCACTAGTATCAGAGACCCAGTACTTC. The chain uses TRBV6-5 and TRBJ2-5; possibly TRBD2 for D (5 bases). Trimming stripped 4 bases from V and 4 bases from J, with 10 bases between. Germline V gives CDR1 MNHEY, CDR2 SVGAGI. The CDR3 has 13 residues.

The DNA for the CDR3 is TGCGCCAGCAGCCAAGTGGTTTCAGGGGGCATTGAAGCTTTCTTT. It yields the protein CASSQVVSGGIEAFF. The chain is built from TRBV4-3 and TRBJ1-1; 8 bases fit TRBD1. Per the germline V gene, CDR1 is LGHNA and CDR2 is YSLEER. With V trimmed by 1 base and J by 7 bases, 8 bases remained unmatched. The CDR3 is made up of 15 amino acids.

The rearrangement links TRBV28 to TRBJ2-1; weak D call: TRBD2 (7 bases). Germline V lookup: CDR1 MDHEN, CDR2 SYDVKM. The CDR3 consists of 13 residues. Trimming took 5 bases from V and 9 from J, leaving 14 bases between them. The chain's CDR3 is CASSSFGGREQFF. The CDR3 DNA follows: TGTGCCAGCAGTAGCTTCGGGGGGCGTGAGCAGTTCTTC.

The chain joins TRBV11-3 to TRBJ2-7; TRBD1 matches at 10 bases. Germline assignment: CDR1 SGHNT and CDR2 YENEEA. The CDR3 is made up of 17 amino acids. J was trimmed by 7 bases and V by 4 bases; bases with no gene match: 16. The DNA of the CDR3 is TGTGCCAGCAGCTCCTATTACACCGGGACAGGGGCGAGGGAGCAGTACTTC. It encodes CASSSYYTGTGAREQYF.

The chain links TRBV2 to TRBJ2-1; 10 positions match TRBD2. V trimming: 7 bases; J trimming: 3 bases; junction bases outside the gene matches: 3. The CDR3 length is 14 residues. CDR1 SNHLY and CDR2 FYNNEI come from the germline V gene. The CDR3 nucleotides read TGTGCCAGCACCGGACTAGCGGTCTACAATGAGCAGTTCTTC. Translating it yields CASTGLAVYNEQFF.

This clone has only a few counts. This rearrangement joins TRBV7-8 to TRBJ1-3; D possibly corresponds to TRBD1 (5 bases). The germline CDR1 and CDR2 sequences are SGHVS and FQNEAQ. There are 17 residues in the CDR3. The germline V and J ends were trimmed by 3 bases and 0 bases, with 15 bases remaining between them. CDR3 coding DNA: TGTGCCAGCAGCTTTGGTCGAACAGGATACTCTGGAAACACCATATATTTT. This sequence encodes CASSFGRTGYSGNTIYF.

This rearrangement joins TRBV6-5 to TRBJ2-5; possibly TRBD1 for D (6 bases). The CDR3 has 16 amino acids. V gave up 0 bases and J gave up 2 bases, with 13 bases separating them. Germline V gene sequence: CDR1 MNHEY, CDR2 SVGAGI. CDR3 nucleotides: TGTGCCAGCAGTTACTCGGTGACAGGTACACAAGAGACCCAGTACTTC. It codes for CASSYSVTGTQETQYF.

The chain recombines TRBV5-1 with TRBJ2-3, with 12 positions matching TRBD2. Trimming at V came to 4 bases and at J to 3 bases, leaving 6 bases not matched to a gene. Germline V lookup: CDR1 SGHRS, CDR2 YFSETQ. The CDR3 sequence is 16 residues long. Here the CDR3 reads CASSIRLAGVTDTQYF. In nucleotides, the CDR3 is TGCGCCAGCAGCATCCGACTAGCGGGGGTTACAGATACGCAGTATTTT.

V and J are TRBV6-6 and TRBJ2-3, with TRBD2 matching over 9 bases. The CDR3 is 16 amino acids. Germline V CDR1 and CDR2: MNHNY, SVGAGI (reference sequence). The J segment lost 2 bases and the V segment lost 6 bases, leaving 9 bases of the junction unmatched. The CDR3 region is CASSPRLAALTDTQYF. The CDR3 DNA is TGTGCCAGCAGCCCCAGACTAGCGGCCCTCACAGATACGCAGTATTTT.

CDR3 residues: CASSFQENTEAFF. For the CDR3, the DNA is TGTGCCAGCAGCTTCCAGGAAAACACTGAAGCTTTCTTT. J is TRBJ1-1 and V is TRBV7-9; D unresolved. Trimming shortened V by 3 bases and J by 2 bases, and 7 bases separated the two germline ends. This CDR3 comprises 13 residues. The V gene's germline CDR1 is SEHNR and CDR2 FQNEAQ (reference sequence).

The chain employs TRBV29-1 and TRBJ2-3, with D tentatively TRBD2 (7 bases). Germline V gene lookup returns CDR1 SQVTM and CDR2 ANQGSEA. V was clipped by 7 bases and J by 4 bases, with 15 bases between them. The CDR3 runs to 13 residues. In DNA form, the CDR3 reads TGCAGCGCCCCCTGGGGGGGCTCAGATACGCAGTATTTT. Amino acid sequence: CSAPWGGSDTQYF.

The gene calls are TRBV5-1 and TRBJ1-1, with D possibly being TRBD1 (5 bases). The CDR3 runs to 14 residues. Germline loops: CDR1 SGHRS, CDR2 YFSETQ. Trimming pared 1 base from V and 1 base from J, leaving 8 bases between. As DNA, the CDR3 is TGCGCCAGCAGCTTGTTTCAGGGGAACACTGAAGCTTTCTTT. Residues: CASSLFQGNTEAFF. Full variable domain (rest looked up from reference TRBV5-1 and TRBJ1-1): KAGVTQTPRYLIKTRGQQVTLSCSPISGHRSVSWYQQTPGQGLQFLFEYFSETQRNKGNFPGRFSGRQFSNSRSEMNVSTLELGDSALYLCASSLFQGNTEAFFGQGTRLTVV.

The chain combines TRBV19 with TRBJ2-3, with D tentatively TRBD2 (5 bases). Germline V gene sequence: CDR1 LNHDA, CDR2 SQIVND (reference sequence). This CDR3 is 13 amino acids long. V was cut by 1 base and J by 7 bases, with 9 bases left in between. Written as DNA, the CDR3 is TGTGCCAGTAGTATAGGAGGGTATTATACGCAGTATTTT. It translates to CASSIGGYYTQYF.

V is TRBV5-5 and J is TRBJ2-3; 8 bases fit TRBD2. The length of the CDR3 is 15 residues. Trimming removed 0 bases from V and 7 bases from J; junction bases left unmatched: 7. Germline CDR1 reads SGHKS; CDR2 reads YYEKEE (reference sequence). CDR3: CASSLAGGGQNTQYF. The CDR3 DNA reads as TGTGCCAGCAGCTTGGCCGGGGGGGGCCAGAATACGCAGTATTTT.

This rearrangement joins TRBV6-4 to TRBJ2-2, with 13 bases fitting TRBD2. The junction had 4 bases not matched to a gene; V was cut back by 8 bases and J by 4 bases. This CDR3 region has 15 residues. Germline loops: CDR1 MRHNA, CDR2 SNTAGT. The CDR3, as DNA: TGTGCCAGCCGACTAGCGGGGGGAAGCACCGGGGAGCTGTTTTTT. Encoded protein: CASRLAGGSTGELFF.

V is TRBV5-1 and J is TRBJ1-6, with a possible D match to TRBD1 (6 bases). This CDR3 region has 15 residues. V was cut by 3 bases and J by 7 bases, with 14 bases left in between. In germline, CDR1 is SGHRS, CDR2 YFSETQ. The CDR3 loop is CASSSLTGANSPLHF. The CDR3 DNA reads TGCGCCAGCAGCTCCCTGACAGGTGCGAATTCACCCCTCCACTTT.

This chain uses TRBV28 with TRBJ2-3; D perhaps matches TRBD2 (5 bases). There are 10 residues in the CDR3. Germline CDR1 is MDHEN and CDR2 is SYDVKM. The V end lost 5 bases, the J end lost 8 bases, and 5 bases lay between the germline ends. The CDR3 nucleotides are TGTGCCAGCAGTACTAGTACGCAGTATTTT. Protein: CASSTSTQYF.

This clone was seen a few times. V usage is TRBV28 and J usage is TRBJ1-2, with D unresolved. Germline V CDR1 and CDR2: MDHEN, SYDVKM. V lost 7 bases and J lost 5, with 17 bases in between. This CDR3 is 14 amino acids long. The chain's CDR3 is CASTTDGQAYGYTF. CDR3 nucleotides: TGTGCCAGCACAACGGATGGGCAGGCTTATGGCTACACCTTC.

The CDR3 DNA is TGCGCCAGCAGCCAACTTGGACAGGCAGTTGACTATGGCTACACCTTC. Translating gives CASSQLGQAVDYGYTF. The chain employs TRBV4-1 and TRBJ1-2; 7 bases line up with TRBD1. The ends lost 2 bases at V and 3 bases at J; junction bases unmatched: 9. The V gene's germline CDR1 is MGHRA and CDR2 YSYEKL. This CDR3 is built from 16 residues.

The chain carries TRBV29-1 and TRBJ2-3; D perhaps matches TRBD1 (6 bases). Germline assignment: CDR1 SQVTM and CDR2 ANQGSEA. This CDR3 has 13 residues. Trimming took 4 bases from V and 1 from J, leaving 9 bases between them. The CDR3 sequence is CSVVRGGTDTQYF. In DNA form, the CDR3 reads TGCAGCGTTGTCAGGGGAGGCACAGATACGCAGTATTTT.

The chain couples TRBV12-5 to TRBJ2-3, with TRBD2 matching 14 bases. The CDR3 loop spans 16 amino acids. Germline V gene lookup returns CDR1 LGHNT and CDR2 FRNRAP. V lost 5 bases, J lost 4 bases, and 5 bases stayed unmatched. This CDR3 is CASGPGLAGGADTQYF. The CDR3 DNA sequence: TGTGCTAGTGGTCCCGGACTAGCGGGGGGCGCAGATACGCAGTATTTT.

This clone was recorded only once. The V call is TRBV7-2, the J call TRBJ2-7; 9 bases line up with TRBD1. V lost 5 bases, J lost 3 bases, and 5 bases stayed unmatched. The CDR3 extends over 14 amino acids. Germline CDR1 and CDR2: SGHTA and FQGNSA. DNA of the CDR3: TGTGCCAGCAGCCAAGGGACAGGGTTCTACGAGCAGTACTTC. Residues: CASSQGTGFYEQYF.

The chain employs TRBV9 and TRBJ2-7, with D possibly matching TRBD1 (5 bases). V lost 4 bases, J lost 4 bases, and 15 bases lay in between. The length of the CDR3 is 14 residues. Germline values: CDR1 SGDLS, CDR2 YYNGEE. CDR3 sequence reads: CASSPTAPGYEQYF. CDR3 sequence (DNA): TGTGCCAGCAGCCCGACAGCTCCTGGTTACGAGCAGTACTTC.

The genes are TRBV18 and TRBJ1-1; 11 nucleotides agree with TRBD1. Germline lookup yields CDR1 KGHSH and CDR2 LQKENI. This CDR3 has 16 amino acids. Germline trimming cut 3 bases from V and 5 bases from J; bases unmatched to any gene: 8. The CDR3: CASSPRTGGEGTEAFF. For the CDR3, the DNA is TGTGCCAGCTCACCCCGGACAGGGGGCGAAGGTACTGAAGCTTTCTTT.

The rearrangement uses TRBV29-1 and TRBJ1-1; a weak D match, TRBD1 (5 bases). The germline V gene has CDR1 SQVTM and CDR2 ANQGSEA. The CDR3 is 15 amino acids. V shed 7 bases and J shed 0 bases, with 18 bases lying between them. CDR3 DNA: TGCAGCGCCCTATTGCGGGGCTACTTGAACACTGAAGCTTTCTTT. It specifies CSALLRGYLNTEAFF.

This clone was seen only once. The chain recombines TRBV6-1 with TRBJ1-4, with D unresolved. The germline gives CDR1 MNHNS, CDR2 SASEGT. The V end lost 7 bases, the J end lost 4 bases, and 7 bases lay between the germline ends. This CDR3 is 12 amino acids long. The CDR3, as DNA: TGTGCCAGCAAGAGGTTTAATGAAAAACTGTTTTTT. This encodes CASKRFNEKLFF.

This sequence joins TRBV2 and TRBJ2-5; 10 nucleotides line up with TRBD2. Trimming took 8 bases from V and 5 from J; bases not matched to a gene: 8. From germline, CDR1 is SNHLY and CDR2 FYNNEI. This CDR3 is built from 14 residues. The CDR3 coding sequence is TGTGCCAGCTTTAGCGGGGGGACGTGGGAGACCCAGTACTTC. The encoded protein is CASFSGGTWETQYF. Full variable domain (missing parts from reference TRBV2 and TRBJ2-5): EPEVTQTPSHQVTQMGQEVILRCVPISNHLYFYWYRQILGQKVEFLVSFYNNEISEKSEIFDDQFSVERPDGSNFTLKIRSTKLEDSAMYFCASFSGGTWETQYFGPGTRLLVL.

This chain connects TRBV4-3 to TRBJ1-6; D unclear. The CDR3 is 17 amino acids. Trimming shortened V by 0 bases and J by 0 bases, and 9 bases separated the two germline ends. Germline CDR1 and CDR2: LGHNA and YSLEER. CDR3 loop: CASSQDLVSSYNSPLHF. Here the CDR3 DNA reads TGCGCCAGCAGCCAAGATCTGGTGAGCTCCTATAATTCACCCCTCCACTTT.

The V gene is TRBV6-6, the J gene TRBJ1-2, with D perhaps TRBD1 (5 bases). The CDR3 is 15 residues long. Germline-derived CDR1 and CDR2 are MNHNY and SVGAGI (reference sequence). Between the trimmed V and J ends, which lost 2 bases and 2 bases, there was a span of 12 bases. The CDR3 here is CASSYGQGRNYGYTF. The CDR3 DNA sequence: TGTGCCAGCAGTTACGGTCAGGGTAGAAACTATGGCTACACCTTC.

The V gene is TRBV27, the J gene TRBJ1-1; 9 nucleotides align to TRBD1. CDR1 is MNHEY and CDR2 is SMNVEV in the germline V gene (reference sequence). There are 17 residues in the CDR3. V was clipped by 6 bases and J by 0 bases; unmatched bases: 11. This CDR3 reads CASSRLTGGIMNTEAFF. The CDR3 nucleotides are TGTGCCAGCAGCCGTTTGACAGGGGGGATAATGAACACTGAAGCTTTCTTT.